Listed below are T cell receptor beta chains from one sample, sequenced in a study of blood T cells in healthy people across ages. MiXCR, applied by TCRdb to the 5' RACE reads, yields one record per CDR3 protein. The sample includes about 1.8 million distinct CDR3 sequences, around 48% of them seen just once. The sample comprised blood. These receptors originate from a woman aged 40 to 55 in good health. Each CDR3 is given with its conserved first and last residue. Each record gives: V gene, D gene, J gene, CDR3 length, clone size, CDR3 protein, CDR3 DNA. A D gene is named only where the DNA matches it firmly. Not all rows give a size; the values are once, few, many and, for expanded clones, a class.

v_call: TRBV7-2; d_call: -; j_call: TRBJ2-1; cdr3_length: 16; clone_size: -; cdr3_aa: CASSSHAGTLYNEQFF; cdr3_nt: TGTGCCAGCAGCTCTCACGCCGGGACCCTATACAATGAGCAGTTCTTC
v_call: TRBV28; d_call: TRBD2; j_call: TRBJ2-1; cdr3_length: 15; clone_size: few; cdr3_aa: CASTSGGGSHNEQFF; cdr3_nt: TGTGCCAGCACCTCGGGAGGGGGGTCTCACAATGAGCAGTTCTTC
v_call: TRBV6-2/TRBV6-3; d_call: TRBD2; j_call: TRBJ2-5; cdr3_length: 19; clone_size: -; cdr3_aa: CASSYSMTPARGSKETQYF; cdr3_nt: TGTGCCAGCAGTTACTCGATGACCCCGGCGCGGGGGAGCAAAGAGACCCAGTACTTC
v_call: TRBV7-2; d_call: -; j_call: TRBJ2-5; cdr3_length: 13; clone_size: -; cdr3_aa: CASSRPPAWEQYF; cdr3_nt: TGTGCCAGCAGCCGACCACCAGCGTGGGAGCAGTACTTC
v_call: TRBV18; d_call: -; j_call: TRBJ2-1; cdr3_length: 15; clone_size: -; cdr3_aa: CASSPPGSTYNEQFF; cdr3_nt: TGTGCCAGCTCACCACCGGGGTCAACCTACAATGAGCAGTTCTTC
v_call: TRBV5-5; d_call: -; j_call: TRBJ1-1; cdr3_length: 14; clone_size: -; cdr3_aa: CASSLVRAATEAFF; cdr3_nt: TGTGCCAGCAGCTTGGTCAGGGCGGCCACTGAAGCTTTCTTT
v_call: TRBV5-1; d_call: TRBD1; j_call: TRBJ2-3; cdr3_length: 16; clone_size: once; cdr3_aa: CASSPDRGRVSDTQYF; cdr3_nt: TGCGCCAGCAGCCCAGACAGGGGGCGCGTGTCAGATACGCAGTATTTT
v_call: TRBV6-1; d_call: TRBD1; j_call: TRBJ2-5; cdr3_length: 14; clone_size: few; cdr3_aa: CASSEPGQGPRLYF; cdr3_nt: TGTGCCAGCAGTGAACCGGGACAGGGACCTCGGTTGTACTTC
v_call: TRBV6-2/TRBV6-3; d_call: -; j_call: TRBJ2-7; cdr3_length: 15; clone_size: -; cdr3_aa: CASSYRGLGENEQYF; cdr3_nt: TGTGCCAGCAGTTACAGGGGACTGGGGGAAAACGAGCAGTACTTC
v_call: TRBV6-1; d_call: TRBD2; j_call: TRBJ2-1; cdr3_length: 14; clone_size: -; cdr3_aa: CASRAGVAYNEQFF; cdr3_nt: TGTGCCAGCAGGGCGGGGGTTGCCTACAATGAGCAGTTCTTC
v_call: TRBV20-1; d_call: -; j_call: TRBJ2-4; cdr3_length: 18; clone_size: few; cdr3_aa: CSAGSPGTREVAKNIQYF; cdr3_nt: TGCAGTGCTGGATCACCCGGGACTCGCGAGGTCGCCAAAAACATTCAGTACTTC
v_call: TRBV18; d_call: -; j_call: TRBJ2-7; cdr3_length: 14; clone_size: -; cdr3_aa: CASSPGHRIYEQYF; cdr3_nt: TGTGCCAGCTCACCAGGTCACAGGATCTACGAGCAGTACTTC
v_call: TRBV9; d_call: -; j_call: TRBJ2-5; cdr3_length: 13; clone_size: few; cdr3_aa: CASSPGILETQYF; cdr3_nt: TGTGCCAGCAGCCCCGGGATTTTGGAGACCCAGTACTTC
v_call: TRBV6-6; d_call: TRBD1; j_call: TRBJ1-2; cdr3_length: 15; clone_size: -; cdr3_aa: CASSLPGQAFYGYTF; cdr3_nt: TGTGCCAGCAGCCTACCGGGACAGGCCTTCTATGGCTACACCTTC
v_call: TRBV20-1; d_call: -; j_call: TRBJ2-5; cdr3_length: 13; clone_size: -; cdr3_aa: CSARVGSSETQYF; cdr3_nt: TGCAGTGCTAGAGTGGGCAGCTCAGAGACCCAGTACTTC
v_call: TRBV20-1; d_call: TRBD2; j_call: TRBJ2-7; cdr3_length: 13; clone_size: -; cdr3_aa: CSANPGGGYEQYF; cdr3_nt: TGCAGTGCTAATCCGGGCGGGGGCTACGAGCAGTACTTC
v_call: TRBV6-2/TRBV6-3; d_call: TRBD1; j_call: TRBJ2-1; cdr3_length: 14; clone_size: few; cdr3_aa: CASRPPDRYNEQFF; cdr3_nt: TGTGCCAGCAGGCCCCCGGACAGGTACAATGAGCAGTTCTTC
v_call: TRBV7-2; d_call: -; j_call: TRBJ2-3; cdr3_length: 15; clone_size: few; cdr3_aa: CASSSTGAGKDTQYF; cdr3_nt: TGTGCCAGCAGTTCAACAGGAGCCGGAAAAGATACGCAGTATTTT
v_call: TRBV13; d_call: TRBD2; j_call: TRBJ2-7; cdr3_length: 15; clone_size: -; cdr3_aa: CASSLSGGVDNEQYF; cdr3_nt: TGTGCCAGCAGCTTATCGGGGGGGGTGGACAATGAGCAGTACTTC
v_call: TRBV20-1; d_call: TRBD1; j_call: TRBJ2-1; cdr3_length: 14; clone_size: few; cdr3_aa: CSAWPGQGYNEQFF; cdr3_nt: TGCAGTGCTTGGCCGGGACAGGGTTACAATGAGCAGTTCTTC
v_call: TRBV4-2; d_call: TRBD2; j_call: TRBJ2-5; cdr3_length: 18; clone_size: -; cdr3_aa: CASSQDPGLAGVHETRYF; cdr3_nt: TGTGCCAGCAGCCAAGATCCGGGACTAGCGGGGGTTCATGAGACCCGGTACTTC
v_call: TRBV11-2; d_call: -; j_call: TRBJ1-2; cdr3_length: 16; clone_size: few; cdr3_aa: CASSPTGGQPNYGYTF; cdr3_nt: TGTGCCAGCAGCCCGACAGGAGGACAGCCTAACTATGGCTACACCTTC
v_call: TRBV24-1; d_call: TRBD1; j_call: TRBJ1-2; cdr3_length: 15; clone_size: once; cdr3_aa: CATSDKTGFKNGYTF; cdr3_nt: TGTGCCACCAGTGATAAGACAGGGTTTAAGAATGGCTACACCTTC
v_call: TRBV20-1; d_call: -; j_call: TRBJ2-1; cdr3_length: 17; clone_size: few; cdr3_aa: CSARDLSGRIHLNEQFF; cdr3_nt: TGCAGTGCTAGAGATCTCTCGGGTAGGATCCACTTGAATGAGCAGTTCTTC
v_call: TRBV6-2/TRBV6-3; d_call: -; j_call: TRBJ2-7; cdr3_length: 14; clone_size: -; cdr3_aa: CASSYRDGPYEQYF; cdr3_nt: TGTGCCAGCAGTTACAGAGACGGGCCCTACGAGCAGTACTTC
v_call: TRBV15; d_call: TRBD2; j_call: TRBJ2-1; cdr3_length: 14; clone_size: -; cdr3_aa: CATRRLAVGNEQFF; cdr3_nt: TGTGCCACGAGAAGACTAGCGGTAGGGAATGAGCAGTTCTTC
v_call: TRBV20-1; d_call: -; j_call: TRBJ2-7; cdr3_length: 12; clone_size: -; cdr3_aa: CSASGPSYEQYF; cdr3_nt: TGCAGTGCTAGCGGACCCTCCTACGAGCAGTACTTC
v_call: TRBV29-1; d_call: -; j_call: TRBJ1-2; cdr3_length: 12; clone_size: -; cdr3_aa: CSVEGPANGYTF; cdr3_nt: TGCAGCGTTGAGGGACCTGCAAATGGCTACACCTTC
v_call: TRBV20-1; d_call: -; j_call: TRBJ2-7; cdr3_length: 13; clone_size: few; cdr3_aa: CSAMGERNYEQYF; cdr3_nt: TGCAGTGCTATGGGGGAACGGAACTACGAGCAGTACTTC
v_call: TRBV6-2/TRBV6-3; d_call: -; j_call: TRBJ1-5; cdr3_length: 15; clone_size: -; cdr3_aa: CASSYSTGRNQPQHF; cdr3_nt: TGTGCCAGCAGTTACTCGACAGGACGCAATCAGCCCCAGCATTTT
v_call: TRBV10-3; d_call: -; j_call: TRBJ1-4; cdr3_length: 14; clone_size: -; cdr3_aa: CAISRDGLSEKLFF; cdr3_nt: TGTGCCATCAGTCGGGACGGCCTGAGTGAAAAACTGTTTTTT
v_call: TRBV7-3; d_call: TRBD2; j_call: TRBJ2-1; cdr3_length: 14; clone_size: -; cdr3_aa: CASSFSGGASEQFF; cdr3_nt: TGTGCCAGCAGCTTTAGCGGGGGGGCCTCTGAGCAGTTCTTC
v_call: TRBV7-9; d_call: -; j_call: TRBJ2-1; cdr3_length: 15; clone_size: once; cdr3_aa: CASSLGTETYNEQFF; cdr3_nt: TGTGCCAGCAGCCTAGGGACTGAAACCTACAATGAGCAGTTCTTC
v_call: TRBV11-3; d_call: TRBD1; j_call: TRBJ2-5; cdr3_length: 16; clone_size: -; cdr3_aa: CASSSGTGRGQETQYF; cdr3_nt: TGTGCCAGCAGCTCCGGGACAGGGAGGGGTCAAGAGACCCAGTACTTC
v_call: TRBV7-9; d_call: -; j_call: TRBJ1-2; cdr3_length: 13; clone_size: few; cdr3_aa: CASSLVLAGGYTF; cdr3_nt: TGTGCCAGCAGTTTAGTTTTGGCAGGGGGCTACACCTTC
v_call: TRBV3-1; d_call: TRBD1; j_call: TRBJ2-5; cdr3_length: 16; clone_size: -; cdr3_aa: CASSQVSRGRGETQYF; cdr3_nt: TGTGCCAGCAGCCAAGTCTCCAGGGGGCGCGGGGAGACCCAGTACTTC
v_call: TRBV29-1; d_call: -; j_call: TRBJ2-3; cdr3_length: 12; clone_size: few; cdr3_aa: CSVDLRTDTQYF; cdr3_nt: TGCAGCGTTGACCTACGCACAGATACGCAGTATTTT
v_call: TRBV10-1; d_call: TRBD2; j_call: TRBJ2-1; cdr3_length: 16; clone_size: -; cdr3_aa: CASSENSGGGFNEQFF; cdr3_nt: TGCGCCAGCAGTGAGAATAGCGGGGGAGGATTCAATGAGCAGTTCTTC
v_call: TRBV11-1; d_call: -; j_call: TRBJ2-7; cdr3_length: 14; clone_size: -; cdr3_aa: CASSLDSTVDEQYF; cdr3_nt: TGTGCCAGCAGCTTAGACAGTACAGTAGACGAGCAGTACTTC
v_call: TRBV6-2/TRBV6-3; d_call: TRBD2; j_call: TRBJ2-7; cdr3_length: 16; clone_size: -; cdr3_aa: CASSPGPGGFSYEQYF; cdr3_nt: TGTGCCAGCAGCCCCGGACCGGGGGGTTTCTCCTACGAGCAGTACTTC
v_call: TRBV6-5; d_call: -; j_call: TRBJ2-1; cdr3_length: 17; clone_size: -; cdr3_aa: CASSYSPRGASYNEQFF; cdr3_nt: TGTGCCAGCAGTTACTCCCCCCGCGGGGCCTCCTACAATGAGCAGTTCTTC
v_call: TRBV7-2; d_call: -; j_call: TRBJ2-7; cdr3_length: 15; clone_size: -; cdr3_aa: CASSLVVVFLDEQYF; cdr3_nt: TGTGCCAGCAGCTTAGTCGTGGTCTTCCTCGACGAGCAGTACTTC
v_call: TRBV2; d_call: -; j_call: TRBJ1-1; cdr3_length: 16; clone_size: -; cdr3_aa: CASVIEEGQYENEAFF; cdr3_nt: TGTGCCAGCGTAATTGAGGAGGGGCAGTATGAAAATGAAGCTTTCTTT
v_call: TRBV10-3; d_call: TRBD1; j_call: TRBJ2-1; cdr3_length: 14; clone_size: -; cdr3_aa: CAISRDRGHNEQFF; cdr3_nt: TGTGCCATCAGCCGGGACAGGGGCCACAATGAGCAGTTCTTC
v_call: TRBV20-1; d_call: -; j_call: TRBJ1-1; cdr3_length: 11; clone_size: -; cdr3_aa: CSASAVAEAFF; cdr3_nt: TGCAGTGCTAGCGCGGTTGCTGAAGCTTTCTTT
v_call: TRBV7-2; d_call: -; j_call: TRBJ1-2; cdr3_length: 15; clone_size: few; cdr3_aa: CASSLAPDRLFDYTF; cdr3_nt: TGTGCCAGCAGCTTAGCCCCAGACCGCTTATTTGACTACACCTTC
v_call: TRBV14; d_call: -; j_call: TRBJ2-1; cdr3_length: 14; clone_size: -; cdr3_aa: CASSQVGQYNEQFF; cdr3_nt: TGTGCCAGCAGCCAAGTAGGACAGTACAATGAGCAGTTCTTC
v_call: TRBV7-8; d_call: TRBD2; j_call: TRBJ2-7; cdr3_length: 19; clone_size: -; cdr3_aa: CASSLGGWMSGGAIYEQYF; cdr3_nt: TGTGCCAGCAGCTTAGGCGGGTGGATGAGCGGGGGGGCAATCTACGAGCAGTACTTC
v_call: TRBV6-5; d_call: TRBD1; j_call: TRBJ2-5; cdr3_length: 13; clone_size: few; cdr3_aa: CASSYDRVETQYF; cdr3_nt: TGTGCCAGCAGTTACGACAGGGTGGAGACCCAGTACTTC
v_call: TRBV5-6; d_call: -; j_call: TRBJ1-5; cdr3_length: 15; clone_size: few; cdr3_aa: CASSLSGLSNQPQHF; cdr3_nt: TGTGCCAGCAGCTTATCGGGGCTAAGCAATCAGCCCCAGCATTTT
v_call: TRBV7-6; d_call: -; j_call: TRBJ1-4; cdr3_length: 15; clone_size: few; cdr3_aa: CASSEAGALGEKLFF; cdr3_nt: TGTGCCAGCAGCGAGGCGGGGGCGCTTGGTGAAAAACTGTTTTTT
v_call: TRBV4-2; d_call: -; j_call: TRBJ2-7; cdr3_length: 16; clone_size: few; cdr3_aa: CASSQGPRTDSYEQYF; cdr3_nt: TGTGCCAGCAGCCAAGGCCCCAGGACAGACTCCTACGAGCAGTACTTC
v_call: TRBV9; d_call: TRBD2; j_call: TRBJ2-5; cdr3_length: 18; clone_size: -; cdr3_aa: CASSARPRLAGNQETQYF; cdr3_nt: TGTGCCAGCAGCGCAAGACCAAGACTAGCGGGGAACCAAGAGACCCAGTACTTC